This T cell receptor beta chain originates from a study of cytomegalovirus exposure and HLA in healthy donors. PCR employed 60 Vbeta and 13 Jbeta primers. Here immunoSEQ multiplex PCR was the method, and the copy in TCRdb shows in-frame clones only, minus some. In the table there are more than 150,000 clones, about 80% of which are singletons. The length of the CDR3 is 14 residues. V was shortened by 0 bases and J by 8 bases, with 16 bases between the two germline ends. Germline CDR1 and CDR2: GTSNPN and SVGIG (reference sequence). The sample comprised PBMCs. The gene calls are TRBV30 and TRBJ1-2, with D perhaps TRBD1 (6 bases). The clonotype comes from a man younger than 35 in good health and CMV-seronegative. The CDR3 bases are TGTGCCTGGAGTGTACCCCCAGGGGCCAGCGGCTACACCTTC. This encodes CAWSVPPGASGYTF. The full variable domain, rest sourced from reference TRBV30 and TRBJ1-2, is SQTIHQWPATLVQPVGSPLSLECTVEGTSNPNLYWYRQAAGRGLQLLFYSVGIGQISSEVPQNLSASRPQDRQFILSSKKLLLSDSGFYLCAWSVPPGASGYTFGSGTRLTVV.